This T cell receptor (beta chain) appears in the sequencing data of a study of T cells after yellow fever vaccination. TCRdb re-derived calls from the 5' RACE reads in MiXCR, one entry per CDR3 protein. The data contain hundreds of thousands of distinct CDR3 sequences, roughly 14% of them seen just once; the ten biggest clones take up around 15%. The germline V gene encodes CDR1 DFQATT and CDR2 SNEGSKA (reference sequence). V dropped 2 bases and J dropped 4 bases, with 9 bases sitting between them. CDR3 length equals 13 residues. Study findings and constraints: Some clonotypes, a small share, were shared between CD4 and CD8 compartments.

This clonotype was picked up a small number of times. What it binds is unknown. Sample: PBMCs, taken on the day of the yellow fever booster vaccination. This chain connects TRBV20-1 to TRBJ1-5; D gene uncertain. The receptor was derived from a man aged 25 to 40 who received the YFV17D yellow fever vaccine. The DNA for the CDR3 is TGCAGTGCTAGACCGACGGAGAATCAGCCCCAGCATTTT. This translates into CSARPTENQPQHF.